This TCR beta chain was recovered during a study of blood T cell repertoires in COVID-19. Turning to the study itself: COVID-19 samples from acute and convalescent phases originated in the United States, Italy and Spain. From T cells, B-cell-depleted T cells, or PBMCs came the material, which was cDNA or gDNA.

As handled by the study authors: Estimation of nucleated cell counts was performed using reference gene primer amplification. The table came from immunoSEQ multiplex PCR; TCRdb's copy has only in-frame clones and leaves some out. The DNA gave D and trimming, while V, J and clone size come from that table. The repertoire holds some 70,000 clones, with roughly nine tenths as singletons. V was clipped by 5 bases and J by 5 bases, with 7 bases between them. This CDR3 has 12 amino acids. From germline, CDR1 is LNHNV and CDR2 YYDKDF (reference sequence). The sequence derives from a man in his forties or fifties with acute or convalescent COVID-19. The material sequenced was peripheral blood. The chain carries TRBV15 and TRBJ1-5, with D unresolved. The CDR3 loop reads CATSSSDQPQHF. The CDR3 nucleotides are TGTGCCACCAGCTCTTCGGATCAGCCCCAGCATTTT.